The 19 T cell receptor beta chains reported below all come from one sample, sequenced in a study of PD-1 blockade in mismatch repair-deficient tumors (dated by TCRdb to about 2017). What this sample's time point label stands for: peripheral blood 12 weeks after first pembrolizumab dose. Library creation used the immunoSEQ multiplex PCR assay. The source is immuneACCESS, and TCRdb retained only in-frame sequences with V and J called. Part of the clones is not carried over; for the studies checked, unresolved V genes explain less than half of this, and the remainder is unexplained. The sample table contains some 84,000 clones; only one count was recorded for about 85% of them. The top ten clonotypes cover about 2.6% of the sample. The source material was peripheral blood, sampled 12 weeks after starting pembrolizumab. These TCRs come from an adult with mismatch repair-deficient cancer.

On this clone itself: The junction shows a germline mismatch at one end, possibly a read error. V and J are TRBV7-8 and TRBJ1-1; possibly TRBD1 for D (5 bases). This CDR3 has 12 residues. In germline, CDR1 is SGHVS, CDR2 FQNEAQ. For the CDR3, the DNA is TGTGCCAGCAGCTTAGAAGGGGCGGGGGGGAATTTT. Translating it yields CASSLEGAGGNF.

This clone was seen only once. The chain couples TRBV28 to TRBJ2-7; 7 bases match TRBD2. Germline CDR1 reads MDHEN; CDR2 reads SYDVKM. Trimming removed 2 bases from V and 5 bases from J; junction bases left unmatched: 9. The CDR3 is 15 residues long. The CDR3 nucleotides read TGTGCCAGCAGTTTACACACTAGCGCTCGGAACGAGCAGTACTTC. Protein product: CASSLHTSARNEQYF.

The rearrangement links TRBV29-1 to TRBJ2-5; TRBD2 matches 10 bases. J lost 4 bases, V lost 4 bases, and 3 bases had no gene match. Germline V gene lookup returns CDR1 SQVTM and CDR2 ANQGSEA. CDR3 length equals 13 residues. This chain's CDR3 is CSVAGLAVETQYF. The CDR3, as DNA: TGCAGCGTTGCTGGACTAGCGGTAGAGACCCAGTACTTC. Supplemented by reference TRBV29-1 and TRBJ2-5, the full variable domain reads SAVISQKPSRDICQRGTSLTIQCQVDSQVTMMFWYRQQPGQSLTLIATANQGSEATYESGFVIDKFPISRPNLTFSTLTVSNMSPEDSSIYLCSVAGLAVETQYFGPGTRLLVL.

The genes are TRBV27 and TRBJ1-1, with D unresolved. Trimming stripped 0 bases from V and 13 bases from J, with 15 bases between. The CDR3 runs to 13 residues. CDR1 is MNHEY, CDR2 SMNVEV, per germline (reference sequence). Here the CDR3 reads CASSLSGSTRHFF. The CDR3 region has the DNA TGTGCCAGCAGTTTATCCGGGAGTACAAGGCATTTCTTT.

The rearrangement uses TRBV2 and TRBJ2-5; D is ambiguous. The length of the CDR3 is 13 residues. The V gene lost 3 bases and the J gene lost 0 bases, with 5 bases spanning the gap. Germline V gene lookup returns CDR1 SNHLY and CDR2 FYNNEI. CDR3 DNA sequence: TGTGCCAGCAGTGATAACGACCAAGAGACCCAGTACTTC. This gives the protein CASSDNDQETQYF.

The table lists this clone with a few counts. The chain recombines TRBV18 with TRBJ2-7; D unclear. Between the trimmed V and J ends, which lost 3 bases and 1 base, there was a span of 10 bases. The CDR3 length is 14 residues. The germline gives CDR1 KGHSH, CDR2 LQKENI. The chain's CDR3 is CASSPRASSYEQYF. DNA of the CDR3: TGTGCCAGCTCACCCCGGGCCAGTTCCTACGAGCAGTACTTC.

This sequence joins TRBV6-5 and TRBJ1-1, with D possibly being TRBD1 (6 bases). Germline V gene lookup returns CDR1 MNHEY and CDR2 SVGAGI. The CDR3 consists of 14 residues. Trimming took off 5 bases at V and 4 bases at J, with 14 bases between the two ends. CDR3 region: CASSPSGASTEAFF. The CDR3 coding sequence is TGTGCCAGCAGTCCCTCAGGGGCGAGCACTGAAGCTTTCTTT.

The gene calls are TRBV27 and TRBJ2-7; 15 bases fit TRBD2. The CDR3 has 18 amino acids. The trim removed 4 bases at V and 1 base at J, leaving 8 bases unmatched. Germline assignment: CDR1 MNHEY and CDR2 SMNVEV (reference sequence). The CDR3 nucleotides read TGTGCCAGCAGTTCAAGGGGACTAGCGGGAGGCCATTCCTACGAGCAGTACTTC. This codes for CASSSRGLAGGHSYEQYF.

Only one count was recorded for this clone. DNA of the CDR3: TGTGCCAGTAGTACCTGGGCTAGCGGGAGCTTATCCGAGCAGTACTTC. Protein product: CASSTWASGSLSEQYF. The chain has TRBV19 and TRBJ2-7, with TRBD2 identical over 10 bases. The CDR3 runs 16 residues. The ends lost 4 bases at V and 6 bases at J; junction bases unmatched: 12. CDR1 and CDR2 (germline): LNHDA, SQIVND (reference sequence).

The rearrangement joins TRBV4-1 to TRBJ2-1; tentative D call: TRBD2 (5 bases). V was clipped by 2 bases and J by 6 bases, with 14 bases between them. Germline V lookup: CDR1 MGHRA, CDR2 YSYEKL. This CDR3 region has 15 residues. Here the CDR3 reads CASSQTSRELNEQFF. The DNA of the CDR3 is TGCGCCAGCAGCCAAACCTCGAGGGAGCTCAATGAGCAGTTCTTC.

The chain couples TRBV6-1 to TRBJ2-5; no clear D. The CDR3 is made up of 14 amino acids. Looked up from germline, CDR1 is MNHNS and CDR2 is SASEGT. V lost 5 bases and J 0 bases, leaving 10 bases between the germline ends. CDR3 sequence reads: CASSQRVYQETQYF. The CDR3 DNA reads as TGTGCCAGCAGTCAACGGGTGTACCAAGAGACCCAGTACTTC.

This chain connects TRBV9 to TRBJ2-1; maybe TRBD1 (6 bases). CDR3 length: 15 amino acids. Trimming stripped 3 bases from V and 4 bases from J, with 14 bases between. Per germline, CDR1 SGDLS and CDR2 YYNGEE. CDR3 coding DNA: TGTGCCAGCAGCGCCGGGACGGGGACATACAATGAGCAGTTCTTC. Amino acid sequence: CASSAGTGTYNEQFF.

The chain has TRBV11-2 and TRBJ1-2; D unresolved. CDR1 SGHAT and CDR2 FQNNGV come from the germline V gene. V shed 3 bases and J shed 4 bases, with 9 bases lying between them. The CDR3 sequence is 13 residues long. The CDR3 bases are TGTGCCAGCAGCTTTGGACCTGGCTATGGCTACACCTTC. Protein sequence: CASSFGPGYGYTF.

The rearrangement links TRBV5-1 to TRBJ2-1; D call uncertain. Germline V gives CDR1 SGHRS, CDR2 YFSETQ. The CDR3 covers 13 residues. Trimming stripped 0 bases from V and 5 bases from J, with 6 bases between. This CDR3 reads CASSLAIDNEQFF. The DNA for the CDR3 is TGCGCCAGCAGCTTGGCCATTGACAATGAGCAGTTCTTC.

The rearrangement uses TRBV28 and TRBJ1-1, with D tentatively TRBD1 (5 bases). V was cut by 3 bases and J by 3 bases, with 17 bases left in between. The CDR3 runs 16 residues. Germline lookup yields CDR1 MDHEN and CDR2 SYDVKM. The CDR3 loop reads CASSFPGWGLDTEAFF. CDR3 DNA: TGTGCCAGCAGTTTCCCAGGGTGGGGTTTGGACACTGAAGCTTTCTTT.

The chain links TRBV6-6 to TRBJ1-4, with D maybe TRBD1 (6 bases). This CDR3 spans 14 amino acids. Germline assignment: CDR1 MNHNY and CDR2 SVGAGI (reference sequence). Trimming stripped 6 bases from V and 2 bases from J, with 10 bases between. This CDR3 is CASRQGGTNEKLFF. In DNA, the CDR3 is TGTGCCAGCAGACAGGGCGGTACTAATGAAAAACTGTTTTTT.

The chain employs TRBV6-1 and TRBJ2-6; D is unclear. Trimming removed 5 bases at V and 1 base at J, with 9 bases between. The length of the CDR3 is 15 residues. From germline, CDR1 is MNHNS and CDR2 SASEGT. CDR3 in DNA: TGTGCCAGCAGTTGGGTGGGGTCTGGGGCCAACGTCCTGACTTTC. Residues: CASSWVGSGANVLTF.

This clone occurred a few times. The chain's CDR3 is CATSRASGRGTYEQYF. The CDR3 region has the DNA TGTGCCACCAGCAGAGCTTCTGGTCGGGGGACCTACGAGCAGTACTTC. This chain connects TRBV15 to TRBJ2-7; D perhaps matches TRBD2 (6 bases). Germline-derived CDR1 and CDR2 are LNHNV and YYDKDF (reference sequence). V lost 1 base and J 2 bases, leaving 15 bases between the germline ends. This CDR3 spans 16 amino acids.

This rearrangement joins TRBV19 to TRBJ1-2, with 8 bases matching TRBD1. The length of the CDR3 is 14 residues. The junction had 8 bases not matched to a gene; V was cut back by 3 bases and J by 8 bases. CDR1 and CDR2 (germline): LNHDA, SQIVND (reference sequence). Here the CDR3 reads CASSIQGAFWGYTF. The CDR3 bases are TGTGCCAGTAGTATTCAGGGGGCATTTTGGGGCTACACCTTC.